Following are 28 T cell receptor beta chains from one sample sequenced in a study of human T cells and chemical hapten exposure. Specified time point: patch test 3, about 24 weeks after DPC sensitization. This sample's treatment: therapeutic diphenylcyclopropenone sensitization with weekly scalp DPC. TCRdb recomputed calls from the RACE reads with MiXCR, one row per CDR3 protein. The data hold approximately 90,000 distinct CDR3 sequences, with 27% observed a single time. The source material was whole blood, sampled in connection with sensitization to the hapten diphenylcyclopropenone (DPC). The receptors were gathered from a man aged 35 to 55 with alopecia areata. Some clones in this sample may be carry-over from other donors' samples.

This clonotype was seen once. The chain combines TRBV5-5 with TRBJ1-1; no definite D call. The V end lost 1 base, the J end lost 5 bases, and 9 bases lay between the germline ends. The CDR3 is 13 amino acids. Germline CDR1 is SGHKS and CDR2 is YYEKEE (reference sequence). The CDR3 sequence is CASSLNSFTEAFF. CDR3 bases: TGTGCCAGCAGCTTGAATTCCTTTACTGAAGCTTTCTTT. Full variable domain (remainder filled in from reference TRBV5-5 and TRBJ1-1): DAGVTQSPTHLIKTRGQQVTLRCSPISGHKSVSWYQQVLGQGPQFIFQYYEKEERGRGNFPDRFSARQFPNYSSELNVNALLLGDSALYLCASSLNSFTEAFFGQGTRLTVV.

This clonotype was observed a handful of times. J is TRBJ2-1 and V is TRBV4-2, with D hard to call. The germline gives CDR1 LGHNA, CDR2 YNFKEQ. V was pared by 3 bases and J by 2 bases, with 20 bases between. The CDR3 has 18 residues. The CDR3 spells CASSQGFKGPEAYNEQFF. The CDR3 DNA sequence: TGTGCCAGCAGCCAGGGGTTCAAGGGCCCAGAGGCCTACAATGAGCAGTTCTTC.

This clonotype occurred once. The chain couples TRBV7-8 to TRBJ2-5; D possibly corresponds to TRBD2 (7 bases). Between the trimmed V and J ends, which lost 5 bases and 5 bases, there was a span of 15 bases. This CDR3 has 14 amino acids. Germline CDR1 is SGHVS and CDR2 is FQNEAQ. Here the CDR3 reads CASSPTGRGETQYF. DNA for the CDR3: TGTGCCAGCAGCCCAACAGGGAGGGGTGAGACCCAGTACTTC.

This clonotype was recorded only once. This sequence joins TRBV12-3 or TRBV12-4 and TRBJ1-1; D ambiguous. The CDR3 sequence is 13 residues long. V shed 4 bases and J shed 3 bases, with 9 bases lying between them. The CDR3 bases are TGTGCCAGCAGTTCCCAACTCTACACTGAAGCTTTCTTT. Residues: CASSSQLYTEAFF.

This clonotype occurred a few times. The CDR3 region is CSARGRGDTEAFF. The DNA for the CDR3 is TGCAGTGCTAGAGGCAGGGGGGACACTGAAGCTTTCTTT. J is TRBJ1-1 and V is TRBV20-1; 7 nucleotides match TRBD1. The germline V gene encodes CDR1 DFQATT and CDR2 SNEGSKA (reference sequence). J lost 3 bases, V lost 1 base, and 2 bases had no gene match. The CDR3 totals 13 residues.

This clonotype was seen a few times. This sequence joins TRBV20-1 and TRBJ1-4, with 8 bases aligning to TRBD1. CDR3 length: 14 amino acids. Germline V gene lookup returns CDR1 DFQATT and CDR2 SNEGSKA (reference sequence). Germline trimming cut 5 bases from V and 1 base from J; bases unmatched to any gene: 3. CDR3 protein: CSALTGETNEKLFF. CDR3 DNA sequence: TGCAGTGCTTTGACAGGGGAAACTAATGAAAAACTGTTTTTT.

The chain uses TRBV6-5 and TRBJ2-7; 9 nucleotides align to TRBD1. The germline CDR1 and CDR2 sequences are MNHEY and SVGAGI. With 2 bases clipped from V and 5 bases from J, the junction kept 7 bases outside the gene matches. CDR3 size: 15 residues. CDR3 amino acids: CASSYGQGYYDEQYF. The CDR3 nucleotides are TGTGCCAGCAGTTACGGACAGGGGTATTATGACGAGCAGTACTTC.

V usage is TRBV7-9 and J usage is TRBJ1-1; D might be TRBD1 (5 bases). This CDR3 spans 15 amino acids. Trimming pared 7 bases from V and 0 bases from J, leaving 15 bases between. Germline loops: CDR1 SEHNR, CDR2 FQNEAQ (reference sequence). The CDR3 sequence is CASIKRDGMNTEAFF. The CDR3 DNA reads TGTGCCAGCATCAAAAGGGACGGGATGAACACTGAAGCTTTCTTT.

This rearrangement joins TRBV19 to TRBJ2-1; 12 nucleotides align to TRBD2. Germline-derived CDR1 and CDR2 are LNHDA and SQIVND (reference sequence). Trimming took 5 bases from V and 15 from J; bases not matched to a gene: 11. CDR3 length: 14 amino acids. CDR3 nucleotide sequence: TGTGCCAGTAGTTCGTCGCTAGCGGGAGGGCCTTTGTTCTTC. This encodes CASSSSLAGGPLFF.

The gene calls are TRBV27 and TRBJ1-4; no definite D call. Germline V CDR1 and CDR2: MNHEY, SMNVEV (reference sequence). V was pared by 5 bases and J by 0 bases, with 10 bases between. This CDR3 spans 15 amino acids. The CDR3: CASSPRRTTNEKLFF. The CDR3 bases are TGTGCCAGCAGTCCCCGACGGACAACTAATGAAAAACTGTTTTTT.

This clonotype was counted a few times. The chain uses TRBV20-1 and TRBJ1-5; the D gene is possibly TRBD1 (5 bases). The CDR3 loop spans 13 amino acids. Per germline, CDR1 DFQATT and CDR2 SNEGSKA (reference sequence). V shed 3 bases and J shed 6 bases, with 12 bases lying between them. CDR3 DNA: TGCAGTGCTAGGGGCGACAGTCGTCAGCCCCAGCATTTT. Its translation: CSARGDSRQPQHF.

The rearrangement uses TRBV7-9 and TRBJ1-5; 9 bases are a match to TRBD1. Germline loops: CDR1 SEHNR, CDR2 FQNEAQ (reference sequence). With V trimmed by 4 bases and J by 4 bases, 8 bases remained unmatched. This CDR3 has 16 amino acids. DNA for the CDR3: TGTGCCAGCAGCTCCCATCCGGGACAGGGAAATCAGCCCCAGCATTTT. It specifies CASSSHPGQGNQPQHF. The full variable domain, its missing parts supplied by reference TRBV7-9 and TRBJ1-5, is DTGVSQNPRHKITKRGQNVTFRCDPISEHNRLYWYRQTLGQGPEFLTYFQNEAQLEKSRLLSDRFSAERPKGSFSTLEIQRTEQGDSAMYLCASSSHPGQGNQPQHFGDGTRLSIL.

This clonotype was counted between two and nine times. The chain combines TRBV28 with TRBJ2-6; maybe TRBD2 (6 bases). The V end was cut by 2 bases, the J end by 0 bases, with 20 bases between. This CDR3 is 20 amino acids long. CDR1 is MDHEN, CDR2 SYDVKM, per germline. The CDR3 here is CASSLPLGQGGNSGANVLTF. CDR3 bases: TGTGCCAGCAGTTTACCCCTCGGTCAGGGAGGAAACTCTGGGGCCAACGTCCTGACTTTC.

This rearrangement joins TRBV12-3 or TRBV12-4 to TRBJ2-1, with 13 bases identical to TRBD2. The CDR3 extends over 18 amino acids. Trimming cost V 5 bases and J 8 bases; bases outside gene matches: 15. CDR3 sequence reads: CASSPTKGLAGVLDEQFF. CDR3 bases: TGTGCCAGCAGTCCCACAAAAGGACTAGCGGGAGTTCTGGATGAGCAGTTCTTC.

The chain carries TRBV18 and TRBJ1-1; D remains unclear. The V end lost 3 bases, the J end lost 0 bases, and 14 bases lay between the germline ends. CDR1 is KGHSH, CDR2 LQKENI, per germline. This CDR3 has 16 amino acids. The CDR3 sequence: CASSPRIQNMNTEAFF. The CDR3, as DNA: TGTGCCAGCTCACCTAGGATCCAGAACATGAACACTGAAGCTTTCTTT.

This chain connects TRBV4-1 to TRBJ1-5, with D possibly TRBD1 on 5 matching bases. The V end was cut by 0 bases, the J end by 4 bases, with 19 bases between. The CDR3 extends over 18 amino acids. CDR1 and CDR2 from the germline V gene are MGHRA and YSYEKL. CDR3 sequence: CASSQDPGTQGRNQPQHF. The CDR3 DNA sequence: TGCGCCAGCAGCCAAGATCCCGGAACGCAGGGTAGGAATCAGCCCCAGCATTTT.

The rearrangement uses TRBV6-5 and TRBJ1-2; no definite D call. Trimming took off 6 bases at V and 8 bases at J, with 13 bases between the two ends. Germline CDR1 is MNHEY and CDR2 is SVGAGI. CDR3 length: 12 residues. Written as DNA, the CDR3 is TGTGCCAGCAGGTTTCCAGCTGGCGGCTACACCTTC. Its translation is CASRFPAGGYTF.

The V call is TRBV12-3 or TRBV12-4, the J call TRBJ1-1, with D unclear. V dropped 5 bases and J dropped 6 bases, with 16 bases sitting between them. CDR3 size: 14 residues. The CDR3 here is CASSPVFEDAEAFF. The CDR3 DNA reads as TGTGCCAGCAGTCCGGTCTTTGAGGACGCTGAAGCTTTCTTT.

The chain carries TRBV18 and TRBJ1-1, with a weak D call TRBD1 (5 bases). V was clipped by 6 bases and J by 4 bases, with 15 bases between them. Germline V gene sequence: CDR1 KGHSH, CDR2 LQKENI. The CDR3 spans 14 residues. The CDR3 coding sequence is TGTGCCAGCTCCGTTAGGGAGGGGCTCACTGAAGCTTTCTTT. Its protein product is CASSVREGLTEAFF.

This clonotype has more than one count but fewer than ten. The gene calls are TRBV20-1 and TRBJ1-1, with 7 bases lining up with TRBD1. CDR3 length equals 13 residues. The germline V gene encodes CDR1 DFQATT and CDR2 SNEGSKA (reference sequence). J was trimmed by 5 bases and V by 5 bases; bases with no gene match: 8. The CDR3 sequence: CSAETGRATEAFF. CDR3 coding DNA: TGCAGTGCTGAGACAGGGAGGGCAACTGAAGCTTTCTTT.

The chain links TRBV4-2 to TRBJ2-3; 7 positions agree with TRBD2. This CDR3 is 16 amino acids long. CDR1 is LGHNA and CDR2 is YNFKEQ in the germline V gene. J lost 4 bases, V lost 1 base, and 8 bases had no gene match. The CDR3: CASSQGPREGPDTQYF. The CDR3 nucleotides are TGTGCCAGCAGCCAAGGGCCGAGGGAGGGCCCAGATACGCAGTATTTT.

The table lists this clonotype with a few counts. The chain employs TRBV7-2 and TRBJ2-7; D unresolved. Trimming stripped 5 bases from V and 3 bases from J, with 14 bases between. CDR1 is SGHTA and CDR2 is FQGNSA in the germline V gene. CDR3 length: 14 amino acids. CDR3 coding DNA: TGTGCCAGCAGCCCCGGCAACGACTGCTACGAGCAGTACTTC. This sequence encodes CASSPGNDCYEQYF.

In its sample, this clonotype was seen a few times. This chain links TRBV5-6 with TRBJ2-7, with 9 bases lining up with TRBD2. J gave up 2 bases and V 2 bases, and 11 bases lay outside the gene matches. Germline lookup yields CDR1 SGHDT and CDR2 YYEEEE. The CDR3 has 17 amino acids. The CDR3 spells CASSFYSGSSPTYEQYF. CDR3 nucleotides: TGTGCCAGCAGCTTCTATAGCGGGAGTTCGCCAACCTACGAGCAGTACTTC. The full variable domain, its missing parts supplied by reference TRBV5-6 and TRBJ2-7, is DAGVTQSPTHLIKTRGQQVTLRCSPKSGHDTVSWYQQALGQGPQFIFQYYEEEERQRGNFPDRFSGHQFPNYSSELNVNALLLGDSALYLCASSFYSGSSPTYEQYFGPGTRLTVT.

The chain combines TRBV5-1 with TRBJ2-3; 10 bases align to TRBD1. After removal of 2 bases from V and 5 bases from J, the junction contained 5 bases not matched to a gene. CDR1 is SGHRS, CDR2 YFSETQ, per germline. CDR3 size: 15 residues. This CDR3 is CASSFGQGGGDTQYF. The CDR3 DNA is TGCGCCAGCAGCTTCGGACAGGGGGGAGGAGATACGCAGTATTTT.

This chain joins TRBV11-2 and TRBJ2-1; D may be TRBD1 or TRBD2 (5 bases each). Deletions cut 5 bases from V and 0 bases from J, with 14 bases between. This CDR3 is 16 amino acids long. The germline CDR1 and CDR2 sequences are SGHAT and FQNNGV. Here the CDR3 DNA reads TGTGCCAGCAGCATCCGGGACGCAAGCTCCTACAATGAGCAGTTCTTC. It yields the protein CASSIRDASSYNEQFF.

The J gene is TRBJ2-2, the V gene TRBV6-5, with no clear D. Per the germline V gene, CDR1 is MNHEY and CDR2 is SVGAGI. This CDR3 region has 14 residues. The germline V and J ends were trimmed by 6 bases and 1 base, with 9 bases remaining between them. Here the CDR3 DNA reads TGTGCCAGCAGCAGACTGGAGAACACCGGGGAGCTGTTTTTT. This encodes CASSRLENTGELFF.

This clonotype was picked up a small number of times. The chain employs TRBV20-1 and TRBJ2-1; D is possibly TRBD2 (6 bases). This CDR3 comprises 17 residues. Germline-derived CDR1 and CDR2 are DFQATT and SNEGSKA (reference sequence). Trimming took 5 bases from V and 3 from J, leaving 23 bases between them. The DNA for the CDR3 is TGCAGTGCTCCTCCCCGGGCTAGCGAGAAAATCTACAATGAGCAGTTCTTC. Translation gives CSAPPRASEKIYNEQFF.

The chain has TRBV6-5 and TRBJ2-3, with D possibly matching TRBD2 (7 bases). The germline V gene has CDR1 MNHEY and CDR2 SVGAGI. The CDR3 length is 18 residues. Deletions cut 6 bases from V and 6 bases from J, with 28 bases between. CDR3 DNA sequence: TGTGCCAGCAGCTCCCCCTCTATCTGGGGGGAGGGGGGTGATACGCAGTATTTT. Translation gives CASSSPSIWGEGGDTQYF.